The 18 T cell receptor beta chains below all came from one sample that was sequenced in a study of regulatory T cells in long-lasting Graves disease. CDR3-region Arm-PCR and iRepertoire HTBI primers produced the TCR beta libraries. TCRdb called the multiplex PCR reads again in MiXCR, with one record for every CDR3 protein. The sample contains approximately 350,000 distinct CDR3 sequences, around 15% of which appear only once. Described time point: newly diagnosed GD, antithyroid drugs for less than 3 months. RNA extracted from PBMCs served as the sequencing template. This sample also belongs to another study, concerning T cells in Graves' hyperthyroidism and ophthalmopathy.

Sample: peripheral blood mononuclear cells (PBMCs), taken at new diagnosis, from a patient treated with antithyroid drugs. These receptors came from a man in his forties or fifties with Graves disease.

This clonotype appeared a few times. Being one base from a much bigger clone, this may be a read error. This sequence joins TRBV6-4 and TRBJ1-5, with D possibly being TRBD1 (5 bases). The germline V gene has CDR1 MRHNA and CDR2 SNTAGT. This CDR3 has 14 amino acids. Trimming left V 3 bases short and J 9 bases short, with 15 bases between. The CDR3 nucleotides read TGTGCCAGCAGTGAGTCACGGGGGGATCTGCCCCAGCATTTT. Its protein is CASSESRGDLPQHF.

There are many counts of this clonotype. The CDR3 spells CASSEGLGHTGELFF. The CDR3 coding sequence is TGTGCCAGCAGTGAAGGCTTGGGGCACACCGGGGAGCTGTTTTTT. The V and J genes are TRBV2 and TRBJ2-2; D is possibly TRBD1 (5 bases). The length of the CDR3 is 15 residues. Germline V gene lookup returns CDR1 SNHLY and CDR2 FYNNEI. Deletions cut 1 base from V and 3 bases from J, with 9 bases between.

The chain couples TRBV19 to TRBJ2-4, with D perhaps matching TRBD1 (5 bases). The CDR3 loop spans 19 amino acids. Germline V lookup: CDR1 LNHDA, CDR2 SQIVND (reference sequence). Trimming shortened V by 2 bases and J by 0 bases, and 20 bases separated the two germline ends. CDR3 coding DNA: TGTGCCAGTAGTATATGGGCCGAGACAGAACCACTAGCCAAAAACATTCAGTACTTC. The encoded protein is CASSIWAETEPLAKNIQYF.

This clonotype was observed at least ten times. This chain uses TRBV5-1 with TRBJ2-3; D not certain. This CDR3 is 14 amino acids long. Trimming removed 7 bases from V and 1 base from J, with 13 bases in between. CDR1 and CDR2 from the germline V gene are SGHRS and YFSETQ. CDR3 DNA: TGCGCCAGCTCCAGTCTAGATGGCACAGATACGCAGTATTTT. Translating gives CASSSLDGTDTQYF.

This clonotype has only a few counts. CDR3 sequence (DNA): TGTGCCAGCAGCCAAGAGGTTGAGACGACCGGAGCTTTCTTT. It specifies CASSQEVETTGAFF. The V and J genes are TRBV4-2 and TRBJ1-1; no firm D call. Trimming took off 0 bases at V and 10 bases at J, with 15 bases between the two ends. The CDR3 has 14 amino acids. CDR1 is LGHNA, CDR2 YNFKEQ, per germline.

This clonotype was counted ten times or more. The chain is built from TRBV5-1 and TRBJ2-4; 8 positions match TRBD2. V lost 0 bases, J lost 2 bases, and 10 bases stayed unmatched. Germline-derived CDR1 and CDR2 are SGHRS and YFSETQ. The CDR3 has 18 amino acids. The CDR3 DNA is TGCGCCAGCAGCTTGGCTTTCACGGGGGGGCGATCCAAAAACATTCAGTACTTC. It is translated as CASSLAFTGGRSKNIQYF.

The chain recombines TRBV3-1 with TRBJ2-7, with TRBD2 matching over 7 bases. V was pared by 3 bases and J by 7 bases, with 6 bases of the junction left unmatched. This CDR3 is built from 13 residues. Germline V CDR1 and CDR2: LGHDT, YNNKEL (reference sequence). The CDR3 here is CASSHGRAGEQYF. The CDR3 DNA sequence: TGTGCCAGCAGCCATGGGAGGGCGGGAGAGCAGTACTTC.

The genes are TRBV6-5 and TRBJ2-5, with D uncertain. This CDR3 has 13 residues. V was shortened by 2 bases and J by 3 bases, with 7 bases between the two germline ends. The germline V gene has CDR1 MNHEY and CDR2 SVGAGI. The CDR3 spells CASSYAREETQYF. The CDR3 DNA reads TGTGCCAGCAGTTACGCCCGGGAAGAGACCCAGTACTTC.

This clonotype was recorded at least ten times. The J gene is TRBJ1-5, the V gene TRBV7-8; the D gene is possibly TRBD1 (6 bases). The germline V and J ends were trimmed by 3 bases and 4 bases, with 10 bases remaining between them. The CDR3 sequence is 14 residues long. CDR1 is SGHVS, CDR2 FQNEAQ, per germline. The CDR3 bases are TGTGCCAGCAGCTTGCCAGGGGTGAATCAGCCCCAGCATTTT. Protein: CASSLPGVNQPQHF.

This clonotype has only a few counts. V and J are TRBV6-1 and TRBJ2-7, with a weak D call TRBD1 (6 bases). V dropped 6 bases and J dropped 0 bases, with 15 bases sitting between them. Per the germline V gene, CDR1 is MNHNS and CDR2 is SASEGT. The CDR3 contains 15 residues. The CDR3 protein is CASRAHWDNSYEQYF. The CDR3 DNA reads as TGTGCCAGCAGGGCGCACTGGGACAACTCCTACGAGCAGTACTTC.

This clonotype was seen a handful of times. The chain couples TRBV2 to TRBJ2-3; 9 bases agree with TRBD1. The length of the CDR3 is 14 residues. V lost 8 bases and J lost 1; bases outside the gene matches: 4. CDR1 SNHLY and CDR2 FYNNEI come from the germline V gene. CDR3 sequence (DNA): TGTGCCAGCCTCCGGGACAGGGGCACAGATACGCAGTATTTT. This translates into CASLRDRGTDTQYF.

This chain connects TRBV14 to TRBJ2-3; D ambiguous. Trimming removed 6 bases from V and 0 bases from J, with 7 bases in between. Germline V gene data show CDR1 as SGHDN and CDR2 as FVKESK. CDR3 length equals 13 residues. The CDR3 bases are TGTGCCAGCAGAGATTACAGCACAGATACGCAGTATTTT. Translation gives CASRDYSTDTQYF.

This clonotype was seen ten or more times. The rearrangement joins TRBV20-1 to TRBJ1-1; possibly TRBD1 for D (5 bases). The CDR3 consists of 11 residues. Germline CDR1 DFQATT, CDR2 SNEGSKA (reference sequence). V shed 6 bases and J shed 10 bases, with 15 bases lying between them. CDR3 region: CSAKQQVAAFF. DNA for the CDR3: TGCAGTGCCAAACAACAGGTGGCAGCTTTCTTT.

This clonotype was seen many times. The J gene is TRBJ1-2, the V gene TRBV12-3 or TRBV12-4; D call uncertain. The CDR3 length is 13 residues. V was trimmed by 3 bases and J by 1 base, leaving 6 bases between them. CDR3 DNA: TGTGCCAGCAGTTTGGTAAATAACTATGGCTACACCTTC. Its protein product is CASSLVNNYGYTF.

Comments on this clonotype: A single base separates this from a much larger clone, so it may be a read error. The chain combines TRBV7-8 with TRBJ1-5; D call uncertain. Germline V gene sequence: CDR1 SGHVS, CDR2 FQNEAQ. CDR3 length: 14 amino acids. CDR3 DNA: TGTGCCAGCGGCTTAGACGTTGGCCCCAGGCCCCAGCATTTT. Amino acids: CASGLDVGPRPQHF.

This clonotype was detected only a few times. The chain couples TRBV6-1 to TRBJ1-2; weak D call: TRBD1 (5 bases). V was shortened by 6 bases and J by 3 bases, with 26 bases between the two germline ends. Germline values: CDR1 MNHNS, CDR2 SASEGT. The CDR3 runs to 18 residues. CDR3 sequence: CASSPNGYGRGRYYGYTF. The CDR3 DNA reads as TGTGCCAGCAGCCCAAATGGTTATGGGAGGGGAAGATACTATGGCTACACCTTC.

The CDR3 nucleotides read TGTGCCAGCAGTGAGGGACAGCCTAATGAAAAACTGTTTTTT. Protein sequence: CASSEGQPNEKLFF. The V call is TRBV25-1, the J call TRBJ1-4, with 7 positions matching TRBD1. The CDR3 length is 14 residues. J was trimmed by 3 bases and V by 3 bases; bases with no gene match: 1. Germline CDR1 reads MGHDK; CDR2 reads SYGVNS.

This clonotype was counted between two and nine times. This chain joins TRBV28 and TRBJ2-5; TRBD1 agrees at 7 bases. The CDR3 consists of 15 residues. The germline V gene has CDR1 MDHEN and CDR2 SYDVKM. Trimming took 2 bases from V and 2 from J; bases not matched to a gene: 5. CDR3 coding DNA: TGTGCCAGCAGTTTAGGGACAGCCAAGCAAGAGACCCAGTACTTC. Its protein product is CASSLGTAKQETQYF.